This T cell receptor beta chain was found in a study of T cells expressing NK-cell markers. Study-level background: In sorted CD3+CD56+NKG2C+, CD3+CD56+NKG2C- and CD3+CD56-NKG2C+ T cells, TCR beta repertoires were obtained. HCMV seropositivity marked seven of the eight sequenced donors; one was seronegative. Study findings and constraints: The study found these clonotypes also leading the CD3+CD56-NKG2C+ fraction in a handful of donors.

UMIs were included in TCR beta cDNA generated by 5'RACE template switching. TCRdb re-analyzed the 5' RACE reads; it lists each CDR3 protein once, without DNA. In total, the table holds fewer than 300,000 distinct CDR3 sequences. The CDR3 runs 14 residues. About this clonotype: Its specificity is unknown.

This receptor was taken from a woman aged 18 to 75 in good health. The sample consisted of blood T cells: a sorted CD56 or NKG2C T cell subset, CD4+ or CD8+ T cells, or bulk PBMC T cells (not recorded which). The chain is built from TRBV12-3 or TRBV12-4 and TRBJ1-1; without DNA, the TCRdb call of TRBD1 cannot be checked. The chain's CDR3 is CASSASGGGTEAFF.